This T cell receptor beta chain was documented in a study of prognosis after radiotherapy for stage I lung cancer. Study in general: Patients with newly diagnosed primary stage I lung tumors numbered over 13, with five others having oligometastatic NSCLC after surgical resection of the primary tumor.

CDR1 is ENHRY and CDR2 is SYGVKD in the germline V gene. This CDR3 region has 15 residues. V was cut by 5 bases and J by 1 base, with 14 bases left in between. Genomic DNA served as the source from which two-round multiplex PCR generated TCR beta CDR3 amplicons. Round-one PCR had primers specific to each TRBV and TRBJ gene. Each CDR3 protein is one row after TCRdb ran MiXCR on the multiplex PCR reads. Of 20,000 to 30,000 distinct CDR3 sequences listed, about 30% are singletons. Worth noting for this clonotype: A single base separates this from a much larger clone, so it may be a read error.

This sequence originates from a donor of 50 years or more with non-small cell lung cancer. The J gene is TRBJ1-1, the V gene TRBV10-3, with a tentative D call TRBD1 (6 bases). Sequencing was performed on PBMCs, taken before or after stereotactic body radiation therapy (not recorded which). CDR3 in amino acids: CAISSPRGANTEAFF. In nucleotides, the CDR3 is TGTGCCATCAGTTCCCCCAGGGGCGCGAACACTGAAGCTTTCTTT.